Following are 22 T cell receptor beta chains from one sample sequenced in a study of T cells after yellow fever vaccination (dated by TCRdb to between 2018 and 2021). Taken with the paper, the label for treatment or condition translates to: live attenuated yellow fever vaccine strain. Library preparation was by 5' RACE. Sequencing instrument: Illumina NovaSeq 6000. In-frame beta chains were kept once TCRdb had trimmed the public reads at Q25 with fastp and called clones with MiXCR. All rows with the same CDR3 protein become a single entry with the most common DNA and genes. Within this sample are more than 300,000 distinct CDR3 sequences, with roughly a tenth of them counted one time only. The ten most abundant clones make up about 3% of the sample. Specimen: CD4+ T cells sorted from PBMCs, collected 45 days after the yellow fever booster vaccination. Receptor source: a man aged 18 to 29 who received the YFV17D yellow fever vaccine.

This clonotype was counted ten times or more. V gene TRBV7-6 combines with J gene TRBJ2-7; 9 bases match TRBD1. Germline trimming cut 1 base from V and 0 bases from J; bases unmatched to any gene: 10. The germline gives CDR1 SGHVS, CDR2 FNYEAQ. CDR3 length: 18 amino acids. The CDR3 reads CASSLVGRDRADSYEQYF. CDR3 DNA: TGTGCCAGCAGCTTAGTCGGTAGGGACAGGGCCGACTCCTACGAGCAGTACTTC.

This clonotype was counted between two and nine times. The J gene is TRBJ2-5, the V gene TRBV7-7; D is uncertain. The germline V gene encodes CDR1 SSHAT and CDR2 FNYEAQ (reference sequence). V gave up 1 base and J gave up 0 bases, with 6 bases separating them. The CDR3 spans 14 residues. CDR3 in DNA: TGTGCCAGCAGCTTAGGTCTAAACCAAGAGACCCAGTACTTC. Its translation: CASSLGLNQETQYF.

The gene calls are TRBV12-3 or TRBV12-4 and TRBJ2-1; D is unresolved. Between the trimmed V and J ends, which lost 6 bases and 4 bases, there was a span of 10 bases. CDR3 length: 13 residues. The DNA of the CDR3 is TGTGCCAGCAGCGCGACTGAATACAATGAGCAGTTCTTC. Translated: CASSATEYNEQFF.

This clonotype occurred a few times. The chain combines TRBV20-1 with TRBJ2-7; D remains ambiguous. The germline V gene encodes CDR1 DFQATT and CDR2 SNEGSKA (reference sequence). The germline V and J ends were trimmed by 4 bases and 0 bases, with 7 bases remaining between them. This CDR3 is 12 amino acids long. Written as DNA, the CDR3 is TGCAGTGCTACAATTAGCTCCTACGAGCAGTACGTC. Amino acid sequence: CSATISSYEQYV.

The rearrangement joins TRBV6-5 to TRBJ2-1; TRBD1 might be the D (6 bases). The CDR3 runs 15 residues. In germline, CDR1 is MNHEY, CDR2 SVGAGI. The V and J ends lost 2 bases and 7 bases respectively, with 15 bases between them. CDR3 loop: CASSYGGQSRNEQFF. The DNA of the CDR3 is TGTGCCAGCAGTTACGGGGGCCAGTCCCGGAATGAGCAGTTCTTC.

The gene calls are TRBV7-2 and TRBJ2-1; D possibly matches TRBD1 or TRBD2 (6 bases each). V dropped 1 base and J dropped 0 bases, with 16 bases sitting between them. This CDR3 is built from 18 residues. Germline-derived CDR1 and CDR2 are SGHTA and FQGNSA. The CDR3 DNA reads TGTGCCAGCAGCTTAGATTCCGGGGGCCCTACCTCCTACAATGAGCAGTTCTTC. It specifies CASSLDSGGPTSYNEQFF.

The chain combines TRBV6-5 with TRBJ1-1; perhaps TRBD1 as D (5 bases). Germline V CDR1 and CDR2: MNHEY, SVGAGI. Trimming left V 4 bases short and J 4 bases short, with 19 bases between. This CDR3 spans 16 amino acids. CDR3 DNA sequence: TGTGCCAGCAGTTTCCCACGGGACCCAGTTTCCACTGAAGCTTTCTTT. Translation gives CASSFPRDPVSTEAFF.

Ten or more counts support this clonotype. The chain has TRBV6-5 and TRBJ1-2, with TRBD1 as a possible D gene (6 bases). V was trimmed by 6 bases and J by 6 bases, leaving 14 bases between them. The CDR3 loop spans 13 amino acids. Looked up from germline, CDR1 is MNHEY and CDR2 is SVGAGI. CDR3 loop: CASRESGGHGYTF. CDR3 DNA sequence: TGTGCCAGCAGAGAATCGGGGGGGCATGGCTACACCTTC.

This clonotype was seen ten or more times. CDR3 nucleotides: TGTGCCAGTAGTGCAATAAATCCAGGCACCGGGGAGCTGTTTTTT. This gives the protein CASSAINPGTGELFF. The V call is TRBV19, the J call TRBJ2-2; no clear D gene. V was pared by 5 bases and J by 4 bases, with 14 bases between. There are 15 residues in the CDR3. Looked up from germline, CDR1 is LNHDA and CDR2 is SQIVND (reference sequence).

The chain employs TRBV5-6 and TRBJ2-1; D perhaps matches TRBD1 (5 bases). The CDR3 covers 14 residues. Germline lookup yields CDR1 SGHDT and CDR2 YYEEEE. Trimming shortened V by 4 bases and J by 5 bases, and 13 bases separated the two germline ends. CDR3 sequence reads: CASSPKGWDNEQFF. The CDR3 DNA reads TGTGCCAGCAGCCCGAAGGGGTGGGACAATGAGCAGTTCTTC.

Points on this clonotype: One end of the junction varies from germline; a read error may be responsible. The CDR3 DNA sequence: TGCGCCAGCAGTTTGACGCAGGCCTACGGGCAGTACTTC. Protein product: CASSLTQAYGQYF. V gene TRBV10-1 combines with J gene TRBJ2-7; D uncertain. Germline lookup yields CDR1 WNHNN and CDR2 SYGVQD (reference sequence). This CDR3 has 13 amino acids.

There are many counts of this clonotype. The chain uses TRBV5-1 and TRBJ2-2; D gene unclear. The V end was cut by 1 base, the J end by 1 base, with 8 bases between. Germline CDR1 reads SGHRS; CDR2 reads YFSETQ. This CDR3 spans 15 amino acids. Here the CDR3 DNA reads TGCGCCAGCAGCTTGTACGGGTTGAACACCGGGGAGCTGTTTTTT. Residues: CASSLYGLNTGELFF.

This clonotype has at least ten counts. The chain employs TRBV5-1 and TRBJ1-5; 10 bases fit TRBD1. Germline V gene data show CDR1 as SGHRS and CDR2 as YFSETQ. The CDR3 is made up of 15 amino acids. Trimming removed 4 bases from V and 7 bases from J; junction bases left unmatched: 8. CDR3: CASSPGTGVTQPQHF. The CDR3 nucleotides are TGCGCCAGCAGCCCGGGGACAGGGGTTACGCAGCCCCAGCATTTT.

This chain connects TRBV7-9 to TRBJ1-6; D is unresolved. Germline V lookup: CDR1 SEHNR, CDR2 FQNEAQ (reference sequence). V lost 5 bases to trimming and J lost 10 bases, with 12 bases between them. This CDR3 comprises 13 residues. The CDR3 nucleotides are TGTGCCAGCAGCGTCGGGGTCAGGTCACCCCTCCACTTT. This gives the protein CASSVGVRSPLHF.

This chain connects TRBV5-1 to TRBJ2-3; TRBD2 might be the D (5 bases). CDR1 and CDR2 (germline): SGHRS, YFSETQ. CDR3 length: 14 residues. V was clipped by 3 bases and J by 3 bases, with 11 bases between them. CDR3 region: CASSSTLDTDTQYF. The DNA of the CDR3 is TGCGCCAGCAGCTCTACACTAGATACAGATACGCAGTATTTT.

This rearrangement joins TRBV12-5 to TRBJ2-7; 7 positions agree with TRBD1. Trimming cost V 2 bases and J 7 bases; bases outside gene matches: 17. The germline V gene has CDR1 LGHNT and CDR2 FRNRAP. The CDR3 extends over 17 amino acids. This chain's CDR3 is CASGLQGVVERLEEQYV. The CDR3 coding sequence is TGTGCTAGTGGTTTGCAGGGGGTTGTCGAGAGGCTGGAGGAGCAGTACGTC.

V and J are TRBV6-2 or TRBV6-3 and TRBJ2-3; 7 nucleotides line up with TRBD2. In germline, CDR1 is MNHEY, CDR2 SVGEGT. V was clipped by 0 bases and J by 0 bases; unmatched bases: 3. The CDR3 has 16 amino acids. CDR3 in amino acids: CASSYSPSGSTDTQYF. The CDR3 DNA reads as TGTGCCAGCAGTTACTCGCCTAGCGGAAGCACAGATACGCAGTATTTT.

This clonotype was seen only a few times. The CDR3 is CASSFLSYEQYF. In DNA, the CDR3 is TGTGCCAGCAGCTTTTTGAGCTACGAGCAGTACTTC. The V call is TRBV5-4, the J call TRBJ2-7; D ambiguous. In germline, CDR1 is SGHNT, CDR2 YYREEE (reference sequence). With 2 bases removed from V and 3 bases from J, the gap between germline ends came to 6 bases. The CDR3 consists of 12 residues.

The rearrangement joins TRBV9 to TRBJ1-2, with 7 bases matching TRBD1. The germline gives CDR1 SGDLS, CDR2 YYNGEE. The CDR3 contains 15 residues. J gave up 2 bases and V 0 bases, and 4 bases lay outside the gene matches. This CDR3 reads CASSVGDRDNYGYTF. The DNA for the CDR3 is TGTGCCAGCAGCGTAGGCGACAGGGACAACTATGGCTACACCTTC. The variable domain in full, completed from reference TRBV9 and TRBJ1-2, reads DSGVTQTPKHLITATGQRVTLRCSPRSGDLSVYWYQQSLDQGLQFLIQYYNGEERAKGNILERFSAQQFPDLHSELNLSSLELGDSALYFCASSVGDRDNYGYTFGSGTRLTVV.

This clonotype showed up just a few times. The chain joins TRBV4-2 to TRBJ2-5; TRBD2 aligns across 11 bases. There are 15 residues in the CDR3. Looked up from germline, CDR1 is LGHNA and CDR2 is YNFKEQ. J gave up 3 bases and V 5 bases, and 5 bases lay outside the gene matches. Here the CDR3 reads CASSTSGGLEETQYF. CDR3 nucleotide sequence: TGTGCCAGCAGCACTAGCGGGGGCCTTGAAGAGACCCAGTACTTC.

V is TRBV9 and J is TRBJ1-2; 12 bases align to TRBD1. With V trimmed by 3 bases and J by 4 bases, 7 bases remained unmatched. Germline V gene sequence: CDR1 SGDLS, CDR2 YYNGEE. This CDR3 has 16 residues. The CDR3 here is CASSAQGQGAGYGYTF. As DNA, the CDR3 is TGTGCCAGCAGCGCCCAGGGACAGGGGGCCGGCTATGGCTACACCTTC. Full variable domain (remainder filled in from reference TRBV9 and TRBJ1-2): DSGVTQTPKHLITATGQRVTLRCSPRSGDLSVYWYQQSLDQGLQFLIQYYNGEERAKGNILERFSAQQFPDLHSELNLSSLELGDSALYFCASSAQGQGAGYGYTFGSGTRLTVV.

This clonotype was seen ten or more times. The chain uses TRBV7-6 and TRBJ1-5, with no clear D. Germline loops: CDR1 SGHVS, CDR2 FNYEAQ. The CDR3 is 15 amino acids. The ends were cut back, 1 base at V and 0 bases at J, with 7 bases in the middle. This CDR3 reads CASSLGGNSNQPQHF. CDR3 nucleotides: TGTGCCAGCAGCTTAGGGGGTAATAGCAATCAGCCCCAGCATTTT.